This entry lists 22 T cell receptor beta chains sequenced from one sample in a study of OX40 agonist ivuxolimab in advanced cancers. Here immunoSEQ multiplex PCR was the method, and the copy in TCRdb shows in-frame clones only, minus some. The profile shows some 80,000 clones, more than 75% of them singletons. The sample in question was CD4+ or CD8+ T cells sorted from blood, obtained in a trial of the OX40 agonist ivuxolimab. The receptors were sampled from an adult with an advanced solid tumor such as melanoma, head and neck, liver or kidney cancer.

This rearrangement joins TRBV18 to TRBJ1-6; tentative D call: TRBD1 (6 bases). The CDR3 consists of 16 residues. Germline loops: CDR1 KGHSH, CDR2 LQKENI. With 6 bases removed from V and 0 bases from J, the gap between germline ends came to 12 bases. CDR3: CASSLDSSSYNSPLHF. CDR3 nucleotides: TGTGCCAGCTCCCTGGACAGCAGCTCCTATAATTCACCCCTCCACTTT.

The rearrangement links TRBV18 to TRBJ2-3; D gene uncertain. The CDR3 consists of 14 residues. CDR1 and CDR2 (germline): KGHSH, LQKENI. V lost 1 base and J 6 bases, leaving 11 bases between the germline ends. The CDR3 DNA sequence: TGTGCCAGCTCACCACGGGCTGTCGCGGATACGCAGTATTTT. This translates into CASSPRAVADTQYF. The entire variable domain, with the rest obtained from reference TRBV18 and TRBJ2-3, is as follows: NAGVMQNPRHLVRRRGQEARLRCSPMKGHSHVYWYRQLPEEGLKFMVYLQKENIIDESGMPKERFSAEFPKEGPSILRIQQVVRGDSAAYFCASSPRAVADTQYFGPGTRLTVL.

The rearrangement links TRBV18 to TRBJ2-5, with D tentatively TRBD1 or TRBD2 (5 bases each). The J call could be wrong; TRBJ2-7 is a better fit for the DNA end. Germline-derived CDR1 and CDR2 are KGHSH and LQKENI. The CDR3 has 15 residues. In nucleotides, the CDR3 is TGTGCCAGCTCAACGGGGACGGACCGTTCCTACGAGCAGTACTTC. Its translation is CASSTGTDRSYEQYF.

This chain joins TRBV5-1 and TRBJ2-1; a possible D gene is TRBD1 (6 bases). The V gene lost 0 bases and the J gene lost 0 bases, with 16 bases spanning the gap. CDR1 is SGHRS and CDR2 is YFSETQ in the germline V gene. This CDR3 is 18 amino acids long. CDR3 residues: CASSLEAGAPSSYNEQFF. The CDR3 DNA is TGCGCCAGCAGCTTGGAGGCAGGGGCCCCATCCTCCTACAATGAGCAGTTCTTC. Filled out from reference TRBV5-1 and TRBJ2-1, the complete variable domain reads KAGVTQTPRYLIKTRGQQVTLSCSPISGHRSVSWYQQTPGQGLQFLFEYFSETQRNKGNFPGRFSGRQFSNSRSEMNVSTLELGDSALYLCASSLEAGAPSSYNEQFFGPGTRLTVL.

This chain links TRBV11-2 with TRBJ1-4, with D maybe TRBD1 (6 bases). CDR1 and CDR2 from the germline V gene are SGHAT and FQNNGV. Trimming removed 2 bases from V and 4 bases from J, with 11 bases in between. The CDR3 runs 15 residues. CDR3 bases: TGTGCCAGCAGCTTATCTGGGGGCATTAATGAAAAACTGTTTTTT. Protein product: CASSLSGGINEKLFF.

This clone was observed a single time. The gene calls are TRBV29-1 and TRBJ2-7; D is undetermined. V was cut by 5 bases and J by 0 bases, with 11 bases left in between. Germline CDR1 is SQVTM and CDR2 is ANQGSEA. CDR3 length equals 13 residues. CDR3 coding DNA: TGCAGCGTTTCTACGGGTTTCTCCTACGAGCAGTACTTC. Its protein product is CSVSTGFSYEQYF.

The sample holds one count of this clone. This rearrangement joins TRBV14 to TRBJ2-7, with TRBD1 identical over 7 bases. Germline values: CDR1 SGHDN, CDR2 FVKESK. The CDR3 length is 15 residues. Trimming at V came to 4 bases and at J to 2 bases, leaving 8 bases not matched to a gene. The CDR3 reads CASSPISTGTYEQYF. CDR3 in DNA: TGTGCCAGCAGCCCGATATCGACAGGGACCTACGAGCAGTACTTC.

A single count supports this clone. The gene calls are TRBV5-4 and TRBJ2-1; a weak D match, TRBD1 (5 bases). The CDR3 contains 14 residues. V was clipped by 1 base and J by 5 bases, with 10 bases between them. Germline-derived CDR1 and CDR2 are SGHNT and YYREEE (reference sequence). This chain's CDR3 is CASSLWGADNEQFF. The CDR3 DNA sequence: TGTGCCAGCAGCTTGTGGGGCGCGGACAATGAGCAGTTCTTC.

The chain couples TRBV7-3 to TRBJ2-5; 7 positions agree with TRBD1. V trimming: 4 bases; J trimming: 4 bases; junction bases outside the gene matches: 3. Germline-derived CDR1 and CDR2 are SGHTA and FQGTGA. This CDR3 comprises 13 residues. In DNA form, the CDR3 reads TGTGCCAGCAGCTCGGGACAGATAGAGACCCAGTACTTC. The encoded protein is CASSSGQIETQYF.

This chain uses TRBV7-2 with TRBJ1-6, with 8 bases that match TRBD1. CDR3 size: 16 residues. The V gene's germline CDR1 is SGHTA and CDR2 FQGNSA. V was clipped by 7 bases and J by 0 bases; unmatched bases: 5. In DNA, the CDR3 is TGTGCCAGCACCGACAGGGGCAGCTCCTATAATTCACCCCTCCACTTT. Amino acids: CASTDRGSSYNSPLHF.

The chain recombines TRBV5-4 with TRBJ1-3, with D hard to call. The V end was cut by 4 bases, the J end by 0 bases, with 11 bases between. Germline V gives CDR1 SGHNT, CDR2 YYREEE (reference sequence). The CDR3 runs 15 residues. The CDR3 DNA sequence: TGTGCCAGCAGCCGGGGTGTGAGCTCTGGAAACACCATATATTTT. This encodes CASSRGVSSGNTIYF. Variable domain in full (rest from reference TRBV5-4 and TRBJ1-3): ETGVTQSPTHLIKTRGQQVTLRCSSQSGHNTVSWYQQALGQGPQFIFQYYREEENGRGNFPPRFSGLQFPNYSSELNVNALELDDSALYLCASSRGVSSGNTIYFGEGSWLTVV.

The rearrangement joins TRBV6-1 to TRBJ1-4; D gene unclear. From germline, CDR1 is MNHNS and CDR2 SASEGT. The CDR3 loop spans 14 amino acids. Trimming shortened V by 8 bases and J by 0 bases, and 10 bases separated the two germline ends. The CDR3 bases are TGTGCCAGCGGAGGACTTGCAACTAATGAAAAACTGTTTTTT. This encodes CASGGLATNEKLFF.

This clone was seen more than once but under ten times. This chain links TRBV19 with TRBJ2-1; no firm D call. The germline CDR1 and CDR2 sequences are LNHDA and SQIVND (reference sequence). Trimming pared 6 bases from V and 8 bases from J, leaving 8 bases between. The CDR3 spans 11 residues. This CDR3 is CASSQYDEQFF. CDR3 DNA sequence: TGTGCCAGTAGCCAGTATGATGAGCAGTTCTTC. Looking up the rest from reference TRBV19 and TRBJ2-1 gives the full variable domain: DGGITQSPKYLFRKEGQNVTLSCEQNLNHDAMYWYRQDPGQGLRLIYYSQIVNDFQKGDIAEGYSVSREKKESFPLTVTSAQKNPTAFYLCASSQYDEQFFGPGTRLTVL.

This chain joins TRBV27 and TRBJ2-2; D gene ambiguous. Germline V CDR1 and CDR2: MNHEY, SMNVEV (reference sequence). Deletions cut 5 bases from V and 5 bases from J, with 15 bases between. This CDR3 contains 15 residues. In DNA, the CDR3 is TGTGCCAGCAGTCCTTGGGCAGTGAGTACCGGGGAGCTGTTTTTT. Its translation: CASSPWAVSTGELFF.

This sequence joins TRBV19 and TRBJ1-6; a weak D match, TRBD1 (6 bases). This CDR3 is built from 16 residues. Germline CDR1 is LNHDA and CDR2 is SQIVND (reference sequence). V was clipped by 7 bases and J by 8 bases, with 21 bases between them. The CDR3 region has the DNA TGTGCCAGTACCCCGACCGTAGGGGGTTGGGATTCACCCCTCCACTTT. It codes for CASTPTVGGWDSPLHF.

In nucleotides, the CDR3 is TGTGCCAGCAGCTTGTGGGGGTATGGCTACACCTTC. Translating gives CASSLWGYGYTF. V is TRBV5-8 and J is TRBJ1-2; a weak D match, TRBD1 (5 bases). The CDR3 length is 12 residues. The germline V and J ends were trimmed by 1 base and 5 bases, with 6 bases remaining between them. Germline lookup yields CDR1 SGHTS and CDR2 YDEGEE.

V and J are TRBV6-1 and TRBJ1-5; TRBD1 is a possible D gene (5 bases). V was pared by 2 bases and J by 0 bases, with 8 bases between. Per the germline V gene, CDR1 is MNHNS and CDR2 is SASEGT. This CDR3 spans 15 amino acids. In DNA, the CDR3 is TGTGCCAGCAGTGAACAGACAGTTAGCAATCAGCCCCAGCATTTT. It yields the protein CASSEQTVSNQPQHF.

The chain carries TRBV7-2 and TRBJ2-2; the D is unclear. The CDR3 runs to 14 residues. Per germline, CDR1 SGHTA and CDR2 FQGNSA. Trimming shortened V by 2 bases and J by 7 bases, and 11 bases separated the two germline ends. The CDR3 region has the DNA TGTGCCAGCAGCTTAAATTTTTGGGACGGGGAGCTGTTTTTT. Its translation: CASSLNFWDGELFF.

The rearrangement joins TRBV5-1 to TRBJ2-7; TRBD1 is a possible D gene (7 bases). V gave up 5 bases and J gave up 5 bases, with 14 bases separating them. The CDR3 is 13 amino acids. The V gene's germline CDR1 is SGHRS and CDR2 YFSETQ. For the CDR3, the DNA is TGCGCCAGCAGATCCAGGGGGGACGACGAGCAGTACTTC. Its translation: CASRSRGDDEQYF.

The V call is TRBV4-1, the J call TRBJ2-7; 8 bases are shared with TRBD1. Germline V gene lookup returns CDR1 MGHRA and CDR2 YSYEKL. The CDR3 runs 17 residues. The V gene end was trimmed by 1 base and the J gene end by 3 bases; junction bases not matched to a gene: 11. The DNA of the CDR3 is TGCGCCAGCAGCCAAGCGTCAGCGACAGGGGTAAACTACGAGCAGTACTTC. Its translation: CASSQASATGVNYEQYF.

A note on this clone: Relative to the germline gene, one junction end is altered; a read error may explain this. The chain is built from TRBV7-2 and TRBJ1-2; D is unclear. In germline, CDR1 is SGHTA, CDR2 FQGNSA. This CDR3 comprises 11 residues. CDR3 bases: TGTCCCAGCCGCGGCAGCTATGGCTACACCTTC. It codes for CPSRGSYGYTF. The full variable domain, completed using reference TRBV7-2 and TRBJ1-2, is GAGVSQSPSNKVTEKGKDVELRCDPISGHTALYWYRQSLGQGLEFLIYFQGNSAPDKSGLPSDRFSAERTGGSVSTLTIQRTQQEDSAVYLCPSRGSYGYTFGSGTRLTVV.

This chain's CDR3 is CASSYSGNNLYGYTF. Written as DNA, the CDR3 is TGTGCCAGCAGCTATTCAGGGAATAACCTATATGGCTACACCTTC. V and J are TRBV5-6 and TRBJ1-2; tentative D call: TRBD1 (5 bases). V gave up 3 bases and J gave up 5 bases, with 17 bases separating them. This CDR3 contains 15 residues. CDR1 and CDR2 from the germline V gene are SGHDT and YYEEEE.